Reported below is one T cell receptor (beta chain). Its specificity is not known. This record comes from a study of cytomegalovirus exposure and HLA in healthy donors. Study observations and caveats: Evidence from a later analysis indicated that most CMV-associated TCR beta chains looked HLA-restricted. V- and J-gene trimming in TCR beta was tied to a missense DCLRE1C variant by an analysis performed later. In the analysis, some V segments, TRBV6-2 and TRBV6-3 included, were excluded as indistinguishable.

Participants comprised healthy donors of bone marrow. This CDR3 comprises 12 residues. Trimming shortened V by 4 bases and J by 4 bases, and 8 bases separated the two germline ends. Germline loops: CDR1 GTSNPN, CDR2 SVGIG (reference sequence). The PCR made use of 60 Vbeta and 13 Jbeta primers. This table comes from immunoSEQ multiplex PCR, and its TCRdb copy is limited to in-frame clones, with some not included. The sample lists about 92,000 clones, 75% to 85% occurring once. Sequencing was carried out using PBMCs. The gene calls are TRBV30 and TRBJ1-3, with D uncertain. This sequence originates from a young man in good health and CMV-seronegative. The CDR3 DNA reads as TGTGCCTGGAAGTTTCGGGGAAACACCATATATTTT. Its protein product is CAWKFRGNTIYF.